Shown below are 19 T cell receptor beta chains from a single sample sequenced in a study of blood T cell repertoires in COVID-19. Sequenced by immunoSEQ multiplex PCR; TCRdb stores in-frame clones only, minus some. The data contain hundreds of thousands of clones, around 84% of them singletons. Sequences were obtained from peripheral blood. The receptors here all came from a man in his 70s with acute or convalescent COVID-19.

The chain joins TRBV10-3 to TRBJ2-7; 9 positions agree with TRBD1. V lost 6 bases to trimming and J lost 2 bases; unmatched junction nucleotides: 5. Germline values: CDR1 ENHRY, CDR2 SYGVKD. There are 14 residues in the CDR3. Written as DNA, the CDR3 is TGTGCCATCAGCCCCGGGACAGGGACCTACGAGCAGTACTTC. It encodes CAISPGTGTYEQYF.

V usage is TRBV18 and J usage is TRBJ2-2, with 12 bases that match TRBD1. The CDR3 sequence is 16 residues long. CDR1 is KGHSH, CDR2 LQKENI, per germline. V lost 3 bases to trimming and J lost 7 bases; unmatched junction nucleotides: 6. CDR3 bases: TGTGCCAGCTCACCTCCGGGACAGGGGGCTTTCGGGGAGCTGTTTTTT. Translation: CASSPPGQGAFGELFF.

The CDR3, as DNA: TGTGCCAGCAGTTATGGGAGCTCCTACAATGAGCAGTTCTTC. Protein product: CASSYGSSYNEQFF. V gene TRBV6-6 combines with J gene TRBJ2-1, with D possibly being TRBD2 (5 bases). The length of the CDR3 is 14 residues. In germline, CDR1 is MNHNY, CDR2 SVGAGI (reference sequence). The germline V and J ends were trimmed by 3 bases and 0 bases, with 6 bases remaining between them.

This clone was counted once. The rearrangement links TRBV18 to TRBJ2-1, with 12 bases lining up with TRBD2. The CDR3 is 16 residues long. J gave up 8 bases and V 5 bases, and 10 bases lay outside the gene matches. The germline gives CDR1 KGHSH, CDR2 LQKENI. The CDR3 loop is CASSLWTSGITYEQFF. CDR3 nucleotides: TGTGCCAGCTCATTATGGACTAGCGGGATTACGTATGAGCAGTTCTTC.

V and J are TRBV28 and TRBJ2-2; 9 bases agree with TRBD2. The V gene end was trimmed by 6 bases and the J gene end by 4 bases; junction bases not matched to a gene: 6. CDR3 size: 15 residues. CDR1 MDHEN and CDR2 SYDVKM come from the germline V gene. The CDR3 reads CASRRSGRVTGELFF. The DNA of the CDR3 is TGTGCCAGCAGACGTAGCGGGAGAGTCACCGGGGAGCTGTTTTTT.

J is TRBJ1-5 and V is TRBV28, with no clear D. CDR3 length equals 13 residues. V lost 5 bases and J 0 bases, leaving 5 bases between the germline ends. Looked up from germline, CDR1 is MDHEN and CDR2 is SYDVKM. The CDR3 here is CASSPYSNQPQHF. Here the CDR3 DNA reads TGTGCCAGCAGTCCTTATAGCAATCAGCCCCAGCATTTT. Drawing the rest from reference TRBV28 and TRBJ1-5, the complete variable domain is DVKVTQSSRYLVKRTGEKVFLECVQDMDHENMFWYRQDPGLGLRLIYFSYDVKMKEKGDIPEGYSVSREKKERFSLILESASTNQTSMYLCASSPYSNQPQHFGDGTRLSIL.

The chain combines TRBV4-2 with TRBJ2-1; TRBD2 agrees at 11 bases. Losses at the gene ends were 7 bases for V and 3 bases for J; bases not matched to a gene: 8. Germline V gives CDR1 LGHNA, CDR2 YNFKEQ. CDR3 length: 16 amino acids. CDR3 bases: TGTGCCAGCACCCAGACCCTAGCGGGGGGCTACAATGAGCAGTTCTTC. Translating it yields CASTQTLAGGYNEQFF.

This chain links TRBV2 with TRBJ2-2; no clear D gene. Per germline, CDR1 SNHLY and CDR2 FYNNEI. CDR3 size: 12 residues. With 5 bases removed from V and 3 bases from J, the gap between germline ends came to 4 bases. In DNA form, the CDR3 reads TGTGCCAGCAGTCGTCACACCGGGGAGCTGTTTTTT. It encodes CASSRHTGELFF.

This clone was seen only a few times. This sequence joins TRBV4-2 and TRBJ2-1, with D possibly being TRBD1 (7 bases). The CDR3 totals 15 residues. V lost 0 bases and J 10 bases, leaving 16 bases between the germline ends. Germline V gene lookup returns CDR1 LGHNA and CDR2 YNFKEQ. CDR3 in amino acids: CASSQDAGQRIEQFF. In DNA, the CDR3 is TGTGCCAGCAGCCAAGATGCGGGACAGAGGATAGAGCAGTTCTTC.

This clone has just a few counts. The DNA of the CDR3 is TGTGCCAGCAGACTGACAGGTGACTATGGCTACACCTTC. This codes for CASRLTGDYGYTF. The chain links TRBV6-5 to TRBJ1-2; D may be TRBD1 (6 bases). Germline V gives CDR1 MNHEY, CDR2 SVGAGI. The CDR3 has 13 residues. The V gene lost 6 bases and the J gene lost 3 bases, with 11 bases spanning the gap.

Points on this clone: This may stem from a read error, because a much larger clone lies one nucleotide away. This chain uses TRBV28 with TRBJ2-7; 9 nucleotides agree with TRBD1. The J segment lost 3 bases and the V segment lost 5 bases, leaving 2 bases of the junction unmatched. The V gene's germline CDR1 is MDHEN and CDR2 SYDVKM. There are 13 residues in the CDR3. In nucleotides, the CDR3 is TGTGCCAGCAGTGGGGGACAGGGCTACGAGCAGTACTTC. Translation gives CASSGGQGYEQYF.

The chain is built from TRBV19 and TRBJ2-5; TRBD2 matches 14 bases. The V gene's germline CDR1 is LNHDA and CDR2 SQIVND (reference sequence). V gave up 2 bases and J gave up 5 bases; unmatched junction bases: 4. The CDR3 is made up of 16 amino acids. CDR3 nucleotide sequence: TGTGCCAGTAGTATACAGACTAGCGGGGGGGCGGAGACCCAGTACTTC. It specifies CASSIQTSGGAETQYF.

This clone is medium-sized in the sample. The genes are TRBV4-3 and TRBJ1-1; D ambiguous. The CDR3 runs to 13 residues. Trimming took off 2 bases at V and 4 bases at J, with 8 bases between the two ends. Germline values: CDR1 LGHNA, CDR2 YSLEER. The CDR3 DNA reads TGCGCCAGCAGCCAACGGGAAAGCACTGAAGCTTTCTTT. It encodes CASSQRESTEAFF.

The chain carries TRBV24-1 and TRBJ2-7; D perhaps matches TRBD1 (6 bases). Trimming cost V 10 bases and J 9 bases, with 27 bases left between them. The CDR3 runs to 15 residues. CDR1 is KGHDR and CDR2 is SFDVKD in the germline V gene. In DNA form, the CDR3 reads TGTGCCACTACCGGGCAGGGGTCACCTCACTTGTCGCAGTACTTC. It is translated as CATTGQGSPHLSQYF.

In DNA, the CDR3 is TGTGCCAGCAGCTTAGCGCAGGGGGTTAATGAGCAGTTCTTC. Translation gives CASSLAQGVNEQFF. The chain has TRBV11-3 and TRBJ2-1, with 7 bases fitting TRBD1. The CDR3 has 14 residues. The trim removed 1 base at V and 7 bases at J, leaving 4 bases unmatched. Germline-derived CDR1 and CDR2 are SGHNT and YENEEA.

The chain is built from TRBV29-1 and TRBJ1-4; the D is unclear. In germline, CDR1 is SQVTM, CDR2 ANQGSEA. V was pared by 6 bases and J by 6 bases, with 11 bases between. The CDR3 is made up of 12 amino acids. As DNA, the CDR3 is TGCAGCGTCACGAGTAGTGATGAAAAACTGTTTTTT. Amino acids: CSVTSSDEKLFF. Together with reference TRBV29-1 and TRBJ1-4, the CDR3 gives the full variable domain: SAVISQKPSRDICQRGTSLTIQCQVDSQVTMMFWYRQQPGQSLTLIATANQGSEATYESGFVIDKFPISRPNLTFSTLTVSNMSPEDSSIYLCSVTSSDEKLFFGSGTQLSVL.

This clone is a singleton in its sample. This sequence joins TRBV19 and TRBJ2-6, with 11 bases lining up with TRBD1. Looked up from germline, CDR1 is LNHDA and CDR2 is SQIVND (reference sequence). The CDR3 covers 18 residues. The V gene end was trimmed by 1 base and the J gene end by 0 bases; junction bases not matched to a gene: 2. The CDR3 DNA is TGTGCCAGTAGTATAGTGGGACAGGGGGTCTCTGGGGCCAACGTCCTGACTTTC. Translated, it gives CASSIVGQGVSGANVLTF.

This chain links TRBV28 with TRBJ1-6; D is unclear. The CDR3 is 14 amino acids. The V end lost 3 bases, the J end lost 7 bases, and 10 bases lay between the germline ends. Germline assignment: CDR1 MDHEN and CDR2 SYDVKM. CDR3 nucleotides: TGTGCCAGCAGTTTTCTACAGCCCAATTCACCCCTCCACTTT. Translating gives CASSFLQPNSPLHF.

This clone has more than one count but fewer than ten. The chain recombines TRBV9 with TRBJ2-2, with 9 bases aligning to TRBD2. The CDR3 contains 16 residues. The J segment lost 5 bases and the V segment lost 3 bases, leaving 8 bases of the junction unmatched. Germline lookup yields CDR1 SGDLS and CDR2 YYNGEE. CDR3 region: CASSARGRAGTGELFF. CDR3 bases: TGTGCCAGCAGCGCCCGCGGGAGGGCCGGGACCGGGGAGCTGTTTTTT.